This entry lists 28 T cell receptor beta chains sequenced from one sample in a study of shared clonotypes between healthy human individuals. Assay used: immunoSEQ multiplex PCR; TCRdb lists only in-frame clones, some missing. Of some 790,000 clones in the sample, roughly two thirds were seen once. The sample consisted of memory CD4+ T cells sorted from blood. Described subset: CD45RA-negative fraction. The receptors stem from a woman aged 30 to 39 in good health.

The chain uses TRBV7-7 and TRBJ2-5, with 9 bases matching TRBD2. The J call may be incorrect, as the DNA end agrees better with TRBJ2-7. CDR1 and CDR2 (germline): SSHAT, FNYEAQ (reference sequence). This CDR3 has 13 residues. CDR3 protein: CASSPGTSNEQYF. CDR3 DNA: TGTGCCAGCAGCCCCGGGACTAGCAACGAGCAGTACTTC.

The chain couples TRBV4-1 to TRBJ1-1; weak D call: TRBD1 (6 bases). The V gene's germline CDR1 is MGHRA and CDR2 YSYEKL. This CDR3 has 16 amino acids. V gave up 1 base and J gave up 7 bases, with 19 bases separating them. CDR3 loop: CASSQAFLTGRNEAFF. The CDR3 DNA reads TGCGCCAGCAGCCAAGCGTTCCTAACAGGGCGTAATGAAGCTTTCTTT.

J is TRBJ1-2 and V is TRBV2; tentatively, D is TRBD1 (6 bases). Germline CDR1 and CDR2: SNHLY and FYNNEI. The CDR3 extends over 14 amino acids. Trimming pared 2 bases from V and 4 bases from J, leaving 11 bases between. The CDR3 loop reads CASSEQGSTYGYTF. CDR3 sequence (DNA): TGTGCCAGCAGTGAACAGGGGTCTACCTATGGCTACACCTTC.

The chain joins TRBV19 to TRBJ1-5; 7 bases match TRBD1. V lost 1 base to trimming and J lost 3 bases; unmatched junction nucleotides: 6. CDR1 is LNHDA and CDR2 is SQIVND in the germline V gene (reference sequence). The CDR3 loop spans 16 amino acids. CDR3 protein: CASSIGADRLNQPQHF. The CDR3 region has the DNA TGTGCCAGTAGTATAGGAGCGGACAGGCTCAATCAGCCCCAGCATTTT.

This clone was recorded only once. The rearrangement uses TRBV18 and TRBJ1-2; D unclear. V was trimmed by 2 bases and J by 2 bases, leaving 6 bases between them. The germline CDR1 and CDR2 sequences are KGHSH and LQKENI. This CDR3 has 13 residues. The CDR3 DNA is TGTGCCAGCTCACCAAACAGCAACTATGGCTACACCTTC. It is translated as CASSPNSNYGYTF. Full variable domain (outside the CDR3, taken from reference TRBV18 and TRBJ1-2): NAGVMQNPRHLVRRRGQEARLRCSPMKGHSHVYWYRQLPEEGLKFMVYLQKENIIDESGMPKERFSAEFPKEGPSILRIQQVVRGDSAAYFCASSPNSNYGYTFGSGTRLTVV.

In this sample, this clone turned up once. The chain recombines TRBV2 with TRBJ1-3; a possible D gene is TRBD1 (5 bases). Between the trimmed V and J ends, which lost 7 bases and 0 bases, there was a span of 10 bases. CDR1 and CDR2 from the germline V gene are SNHLY and FYNNEI. The CDR3 has 14 amino acids. CDR3 DNA sequence: TGTGCCAGCAAGTGGGGGACCTCTGGAAACACCATATATTTT. The encoded protein is CASKWGTSGNTIYF.

This clone has more than one count but fewer than ten. DNA of the CDR3: TGTGCCAGCAGAAATCCGGGACAGGGGGCTACTGAAGCTTTCTTT. It specifies CASRNPGQGATEAFF. The chain uses TRBV2 and TRBJ1-1; 12 nucleotides match TRBD1. The CDR3 consists of 15 residues. V lost 6 bases to trimming and J lost 5 bases; unmatched junction nucleotides: 7. Looked up from germline, CDR1 is SNHLY and CDR2 is FYNNEI.

The rearrangement joins TRBV7-9 to TRBJ2-1; D ambiguous. CDR1 is SEHNR, CDR2 FQNEAQ, per germline (reference sequence). The CDR3 is made up of 13 amino acids. Trimming took 1 base from V and 9 from J, leaving 10 bases between them. DNA of the CDR3: TGTGCCAGCAGCTTAGTCCAGCATCTTGAGCAGTTCTTC. Residues: CASSLVQHLEQFF.

V usage is TRBV7-2 and J usage is TRBJ2-3, with D hard to call. V was trimmed by 5 bases and J by 9 bases, leaving 12 bases between them. The CDR3 covers 12 residues. CDR1 is SGHTA, CDR2 FQGNSA, per germline. CDR3 in amino acids: CASSLRTRTQYF. The DNA of the CDR3 is TGTGCCAGCAGCCTTAGAACCCGAACGCAGTATTTT.

The V and J genes are TRBV11-3 and TRBJ2-7, with 7 bases fitting TRBD1. The CDR3 covers 18 residues. CDR1 SGHNT and CDR2 YENEEA come from the germline V gene. V gave up 5 bases and J gave up 3 bases; unmatched junction bases: 19. Here the CDR3 DNA reads TGTGCCAGCAGCCTGACCCGAACTTACAGGGGTATGTTCTACGAGCAGTACTTC. Translating gives CASSLTRTYRGMFYEQYF.

V usage is TRBV19 and J usage is TRBJ2-1; no reliable D call. CDR1 and CDR2 from the germline V gene are LNHDA and SQIVND (reference sequence). This CDR3 contains 14 residues. Trimming removed 3 bases from V and 8 bases from J, with 14 bases in between. The CDR3 loop reads CASSIFGVTHEQFF. CDR3 in DNA: TGTGCCAGTAGTATTTTTGGCGTGACCCATGAGCAGTTCTTC.

In this sample, this clone turned up a few times. V and J are TRBV7-9 and TRBJ2-2; D is undetermined. This CDR3 is 15 amino acids long. Germline CDR1 is SEHNR and CDR2 is FQNEAQ (reference sequence). Trimming cost V 6 bases and J 4 bases, with 15 bases left between them. CDR3 DNA: TGTGCCAGCAGGTTAAGCACAGAAACCACCGGGGAGCTGTTTTTT. Translation gives CASRLSTETTGELFF.

This chain connects TRBV5-1 to TRBJ2-2; perhaps TRBD2 as D (6 bases). In germline, CDR1 is SGHRS, CDR2 YFSETQ. CDR3 size: 15 residues. V shed 7 bases and J shed 0 bases, with 13 bases lying between them. The CDR3 coding sequence is TGCGCCAGCGGAAGTGGCGGGGCGAACACCGGGGAGCTGTTTTTT. The encoded protein is CASGSGGANTGELFF.

The chain links TRBV25-1 to TRBJ2-2; either TRBD1 or TRBD2 may fit D (5 bases each). Germline CDR1 reads MGHDK; CDR2 reads SYGVNS. V was clipped by 6 bases and J by 1 base, with 12 bases between them. The CDR3 extends over 15 amino acids. The CDR3 loop is CASRATGGNTGELFF. The CDR3, as DNA: TGTGCCAGCAGAGCCACAGGAGGGAACACCGGGGAGCTGTTTTTT.

The rearrangement uses TRBV18 and TRBJ2-1; D gene unclear. The germline V gene encodes CDR1 KGHSH and CDR2 LQKENI. This CDR3 has 13 amino acids. V was shortened by 2 bases and J by 6 bases, with 8 bases between the two germline ends. The CDR3 spells CASSPATSNEQFF. CDR3 in DNA: TGTGCCAGCTCACCAGCGACGAGCAATGAGCAGTTCTTC.

The chain employs TRBV5-1 and TRBJ2-3, with D possibly being TRBD2 (5 bases). CDR1 SGHRS and CDR2 YFSETQ come from the germline V gene. The CDR3 contains 15 residues. The germline V and J ends were trimmed by 0 bases and 0 bases, with 8 bases remaining between them. Written as DNA, the CDR3 is TGCGCCAGCAGCTTGGCCGGGATTAGCACAGATACGCAGTATTTT. It translates to CASSLAGISTDTQYF.

V and J are TRBV2 and TRBJ2-7, with a possible D match to TRBD1 (5 bases). The germline gives CDR1 SNHLY, CDR2 FYNNEI. Trimming took off 6 bases at V and 1 base at J, with 16 bases between the two ends. The length of the CDR3 is 15 residues. CDR3 DNA: TGTGCCAGCAGAGGGGCGGTTCACTTGTCCTACGAGCAGTACTTC. Translating it yields CASRGAVHLSYEQYF.

V and J are TRBV6-4 and TRBJ2-7; D gene unclear. With 10 bases removed from V and 3 bases from J, the gap between germline ends came to 19 bases. This CDR3 is built from 14 residues. Germline CDR1 MRHNA, CDR2 SNTAGT. The DNA of the CDR3 is TGTGCCACCCCGCGTCTTAGAATTTACTACGAGCAGTACTTC. It codes for CATPRLRIYYEQYF.

The chain couples TRBV30 to TRBJ2-1; 14 bases are a match to TRBD2. CDR1 is GTSNPN and CDR2 is SVGIG in the germline V gene (reference sequence). V lost 5 bases to trimming and J lost 9 bases; unmatched junction nucleotides: 9. The CDR3 consists of 15 residues. The CDR3 DNA follows: TGTGCCTGGGATCTAGGACTAGCGGGAGGTAGTGAGCAGTTCTTC. Encoded protein: CAWDLGLAGGSEQFF.

The V gene is TRBV30, the J gene TRBJ2-1; D ambiguous. The CDR3 sequence is 11 residues long. Trimming removed 1 base at V and 6 bases at J, with 4 bases between. Germline V gene lookup returns CDR1 GTSNPN and CDR2 SVGIG (reference sequence). As DNA, the CDR3 is TGTGCCTGGAGTGACCTCAATGAGCAGTTCTTC. Translated: CAWSDLNEQFF.

The chain recombines TRBV29-1 with TRBJ2-3, with 13 bases lining up with TRBD2. This CDR3 is 15 amino acids long. Germline values: CDR1 SQVTM, CDR2 ANQGSEA. V dropped 2 bases and J dropped 5; count of bases not matched to a gene: 4. CDR3 loop: CSVEMTSGRLDTQYF. CDR3 in DNA: TGCAGCGTTGAAATGACTAGCGGGAGGTTAGATACGCAGTATTTT.

The sample holds a few counts of this clone. The CDR3 protein is CASSIWSDRAAGELFF. The CDR3 DNA follows: TGTGCCAGTAGTATTTGGTCGGACAGGGCCGCCGGGGAGCTGTTTTTT. The V and J genes are TRBV19 and TRBJ2-2; TRBD1 matches at 8 bases. The V gene's germline CDR1 is LNHDA and CDR2 SQIVND (reference sequence). The CDR3 has 16 residues. V trimming: 3 bases; J trimming: 6 bases; junction bases outside the gene matches: 9.

The V gene is TRBV27, the J gene TRBJ2-1; TRBD2 aligns across 9 bases. V was pared by 7 bases and J by 4 bases, with 2 bases of the junction left unmatched. This CDR3 is built from 13 residues. Germline CDR1 is MNHEY and CDR2 is SMNVEV (reference sequence). The CDR3 nucleotides read TGTGCCAGCAAAGCGGGGGGTTACAATGAGCAGTTCTTC. Translating it yields CASKAGGYNEQFF.

The chain recombines TRBV29-1 with TRBJ2-1, with TRBD2 identical over 7 bases. V trimming: 8 bases; J trimming: 0 bases; junction bases outside the gene matches: 7. CDR3 length: 14 amino acids. CDR1 is SQVTM, CDR2 ANQGSEA, per germline. The CDR3 DNA reads TGCAGCTTACGGCGGGGGAGCTCCTACAATGAGCAGTTCTTC. This encodes CSLRRGSSYNEQFF.

A word on this clone: Other DNA sequences within the sample encode an identical CDR3. The CDR3 protein is CASSQGLAGYNEQFF. CDR3 coding DNA: TGCGCCAGCAGCCAAGGACTAGCGGGATACAATGAGCAGTTCTTC. This chain joins TRBV4-1 and TRBJ2-1; the match to TRBD2 covers 11 bases. This CDR3 is built from 15 residues. CDR1 is MGHRA and CDR2 is YSYEKL in the germline V gene. V lost 1 base to trimming and J lost 4 bases; unmatched junction nucleotides: 0.

This clone came up a few times. This chain joins TRBV19 and TRBJ2-7, with TRBD2 matching over 9 bases. The trim removed 5 bases at V and 4 bases at J, leaving 6 bases unmatched. This CDR3 is built from 14 residues. The germline V gene has CDR1 LNHDA and CDR2 SQIVND (reference sequence). In nucleotides, the CDR3 is TGTGCCAGTAGTCCCCTAGCGGGACGGTACGAGCAGTACTTC. Translation gives CASSPLAGRYEQYF.

This chain connects TRBV4-1 to TRBJ2-1; D remains ambiguous. The V and J ends lost 0 bases and 0 bases respectively, with 12 bases between them. From germline, CDR1 is MGHRA and CDR2 YSYEKL. This CDR3 contains 17 residues. The chain's CDR3 is CASSQDGRIYSYNEQFF. CDR3 sequence (DNA): TGCGCCAGCAGCCAAGACGGGCGTATATACTCCTACAATGAGCAGTTCTTC.

This clone was observed at least ten times. Here the CDR3 reads CASSWPSGGSRNEQFF. CDR3 in DNA: TGTGCCAGCAGTTGGCCCAGCGGCGGGAGTAGGAATGAGCAGTTCTTC. The chain is built from TRBV28 and TRBJ2-1; 7 nucleotides line up with TRBD2. Germline V CDR1 and CDR2: MDHEN, SYDVKM. The ends lost 4 bases at V and 7 bases at J; junction bases unmatched: 13. The CDR3 is 16 residues long.